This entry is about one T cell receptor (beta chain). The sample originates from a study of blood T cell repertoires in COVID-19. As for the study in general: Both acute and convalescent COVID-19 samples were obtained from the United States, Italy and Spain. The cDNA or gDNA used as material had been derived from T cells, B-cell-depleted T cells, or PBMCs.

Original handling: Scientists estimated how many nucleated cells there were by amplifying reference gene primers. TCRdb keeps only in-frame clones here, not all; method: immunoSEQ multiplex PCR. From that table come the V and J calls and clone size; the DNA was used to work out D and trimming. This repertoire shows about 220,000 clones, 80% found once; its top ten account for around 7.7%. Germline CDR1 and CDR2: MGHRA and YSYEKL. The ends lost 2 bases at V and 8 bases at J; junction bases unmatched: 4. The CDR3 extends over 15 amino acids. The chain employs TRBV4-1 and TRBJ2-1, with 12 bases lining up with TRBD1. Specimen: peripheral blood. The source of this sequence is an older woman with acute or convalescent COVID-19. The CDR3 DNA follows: TGCGCCAGCAGCCAATCGGGACAGGGGGCGGATGAGCAGTTCTTC. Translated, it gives CASSQSGQGADEQFF.